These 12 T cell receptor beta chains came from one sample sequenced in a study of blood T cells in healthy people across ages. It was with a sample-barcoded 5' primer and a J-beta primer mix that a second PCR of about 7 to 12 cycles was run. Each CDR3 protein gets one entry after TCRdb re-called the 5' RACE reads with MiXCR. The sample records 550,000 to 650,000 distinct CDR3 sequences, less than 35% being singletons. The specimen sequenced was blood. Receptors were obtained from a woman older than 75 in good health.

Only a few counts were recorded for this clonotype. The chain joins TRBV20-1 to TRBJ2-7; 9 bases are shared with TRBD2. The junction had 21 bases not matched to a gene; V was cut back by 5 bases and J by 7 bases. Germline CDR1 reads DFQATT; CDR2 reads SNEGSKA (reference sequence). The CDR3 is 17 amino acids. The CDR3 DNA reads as TGCAGTGCTTCTATTAGCGGGGGCCTTAGCTCCTGCAATGAGCAGTACTTC. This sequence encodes CSASISGGLSSCNEQYF.

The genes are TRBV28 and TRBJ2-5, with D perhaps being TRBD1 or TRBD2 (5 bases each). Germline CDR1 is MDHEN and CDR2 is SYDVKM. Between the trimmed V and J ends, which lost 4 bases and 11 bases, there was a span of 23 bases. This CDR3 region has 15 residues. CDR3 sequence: CASSCLSGTLNEQYF. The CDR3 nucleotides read TGTGCCAGCAGTTGCCTATCTGGGACGCTTAATGAGCAGTACTTC.

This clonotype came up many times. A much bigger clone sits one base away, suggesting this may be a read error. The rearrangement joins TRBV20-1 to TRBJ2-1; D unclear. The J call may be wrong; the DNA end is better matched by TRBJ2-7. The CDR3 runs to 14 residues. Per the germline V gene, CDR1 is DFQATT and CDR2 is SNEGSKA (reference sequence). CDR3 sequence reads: CSARLQSSYNEQYF. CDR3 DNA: TGCAGTGCTAGGCTGCAGAGCTCCTACAATGAGCAGTACTTC.

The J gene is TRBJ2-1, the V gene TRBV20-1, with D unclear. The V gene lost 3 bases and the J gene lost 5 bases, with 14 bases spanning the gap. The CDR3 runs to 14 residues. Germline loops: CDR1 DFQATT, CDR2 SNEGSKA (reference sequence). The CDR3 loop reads CSARPRFGDNEQFF. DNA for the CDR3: TGCAGTGCTAGGCCCCGGTTCGGTGACAATGAGCAGTTCTTC.

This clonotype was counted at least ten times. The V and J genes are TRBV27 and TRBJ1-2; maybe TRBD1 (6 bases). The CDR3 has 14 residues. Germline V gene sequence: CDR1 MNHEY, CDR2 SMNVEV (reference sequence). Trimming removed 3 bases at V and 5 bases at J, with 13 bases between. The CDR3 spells CASSLGGGPYGYTF. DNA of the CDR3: TGTGCCAGCAGTTTGGGAGGGGGGCCTTATGGCTACACCTTC.

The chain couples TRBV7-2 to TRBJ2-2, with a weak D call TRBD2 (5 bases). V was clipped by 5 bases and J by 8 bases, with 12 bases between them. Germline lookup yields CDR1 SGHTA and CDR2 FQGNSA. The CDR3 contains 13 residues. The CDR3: CASSTVTGGELFF. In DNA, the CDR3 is TGTGCCAGCAGCACAGTCACGGGGGGGGAGCTGTTTTTT. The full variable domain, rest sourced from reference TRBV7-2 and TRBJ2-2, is GAGVSQSPSNKVTEKGKDVELRCDPISGHTALYWYRQSLGQGLEFLIYFQGNSAPDKSGLPSDRFSAERTGGSVSTLTIQRTQQEDSAVYLCASSTVTGGELFFGEGSRLTVL.

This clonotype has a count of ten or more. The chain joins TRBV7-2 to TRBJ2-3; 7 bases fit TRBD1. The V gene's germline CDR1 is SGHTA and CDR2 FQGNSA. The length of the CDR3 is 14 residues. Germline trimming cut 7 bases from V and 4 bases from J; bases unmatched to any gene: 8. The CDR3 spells CASIHRGQADTQYF. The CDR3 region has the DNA TGTGCCAGCATCCATAGGGGGCAGGCAGATACGCAGTATTTT.

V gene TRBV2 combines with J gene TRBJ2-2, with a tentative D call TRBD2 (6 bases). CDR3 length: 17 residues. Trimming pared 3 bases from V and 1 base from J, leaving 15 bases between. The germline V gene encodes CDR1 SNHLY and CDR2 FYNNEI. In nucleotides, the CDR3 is TGTGCCAGCAGTGAGGGTTTTCGGGGGTTGAACACCGGGGAGCTGTTTTTT. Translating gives CASSEGFRGLNTGELFF.

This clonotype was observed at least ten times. The CDR3 region is CASSLEVTRQETQYF. The CDR3 region has the DNA TGCGCCAGCAGCTTGGAAGTGACTAGACAAGAGACCCAGTACTTC. The chain links TRBV5-1 to TRBJ2-5; the D gene is possibly TRBD2 (6 bases). The length of the CDR3 is 15 residues. Deletions cut 0 bases from V and 2 bases from J, with 11 bases between. The germline gives CDR1 SGHRS, CDR2 YFSETQ.

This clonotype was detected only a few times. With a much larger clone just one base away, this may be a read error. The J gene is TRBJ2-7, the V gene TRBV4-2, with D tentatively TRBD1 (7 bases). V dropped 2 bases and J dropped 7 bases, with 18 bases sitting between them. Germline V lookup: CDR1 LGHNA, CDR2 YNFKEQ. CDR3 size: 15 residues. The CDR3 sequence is CASSQPDREAHEQYF. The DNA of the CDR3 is TGTGCCAGCAGCCAACCCGACAGGGAGGCACATGAGCAGTACTTC.

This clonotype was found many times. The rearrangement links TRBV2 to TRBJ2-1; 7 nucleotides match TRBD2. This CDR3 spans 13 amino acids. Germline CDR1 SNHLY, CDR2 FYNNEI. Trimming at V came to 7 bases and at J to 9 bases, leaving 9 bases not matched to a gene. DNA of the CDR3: TGTGCCAGCAACGCAGAAAGGACTAGTGAGCAGTTCTTC. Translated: CASNAERTSEQFF. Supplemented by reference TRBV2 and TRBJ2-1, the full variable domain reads EPEVTQTPSHQVTQMGQEVILRCVPISNHLYFYWYRQILGQKVEFLVSFYNNEISEKSEIFDDQFSVERPDGSNFTLKIRSTKLEDSAMYFCASNAERTSEQFFGPGTRLTVL.

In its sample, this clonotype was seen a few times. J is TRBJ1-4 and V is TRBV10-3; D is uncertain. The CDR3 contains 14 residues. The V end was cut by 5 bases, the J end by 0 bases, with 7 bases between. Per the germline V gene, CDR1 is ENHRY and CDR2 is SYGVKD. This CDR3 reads CAISPGATNEKLFF. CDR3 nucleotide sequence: TGTGCCATCAGTCCGGGAGCAACTAATGAAAAACTGTTTTTT.